The next 8 T cell receptor beta chains were all read from a single sample in a study of blood T cell repertoires in COVID-19. Profiling relied on immunoSEQ multiplex PCR, and the TCRdb table lists in-frame clones only, not all of them. Of 150,000 to 200,000 clones in the sample, approximately 86% were seen once. Sequencing used peripheral blood. Every receptor here comes from a man in his 60s with acute or convalescent COVID-19.

This chain joins TRBV19 and TRBJ1-2; D is unresolved. This CDR3 has 13 amino acids. CDR1 and CDR2 (germline): LNHDA, SQIVND (reference sequence). V was pared by 3 bases and J by 0 bases, with 5 bases between. The CDR3 DNA follows: TGTGCCAGTAGTATCGGGGCTAACTATGGCTACACCTTC. Encoded protein: CASSIGANYGYTF.

The chain joins TRBV19 to TRBJ2-1; 10 bases line up with TRBD2. V trimming: 1 base; J trimming: 14 bases; junction bases outside the gene matches: 8. This CDR3 has 14 residues. In germline, CDR1 is LNHDA, CDR2 SQIVND (reference sequence). The CDR3 DNA is TGTGCCAGTAGTATAGTCGGGCTAGCGGGAGTTGAGTTCTTC. This encodes CASSIVGLAGVEFF.

V and J are TRBV5-1 and TRBJ1-1, with 10 bases fitting TRBD1. The V and J ends lost 3 bases and 1 base, in that order; junction bases with no gene match: 3. CDR3 length: 15 residues. Germline lookup yields CDR1 SGHRS and CDR2 YFSETQ. This CDR3 reads CASSSGTGANTEAFF. The CDR3 DNA sequence: TGCGCCAGCAGCTCCGGGACAGGGGCGAACACTGAAGCTTTCTTT.

The chain combines TRBV5-1 with TRBJ2-3; 15 bases agree with TRBD2. Germline values: CDR1 SGHRS, CDR2 YFSETQ. The CDR3 is made up of 17 amino acids. Unmatched junction bases numbered 7, after V lost 3 bases and J lost 5 bases. CDR3 sequence (DNA): TGCGCCAGCAGCTGGAAAGGACTAGCGGGAGGGGGAGATACGCAGTATTTT. Its translation: CASSWKGLAGGGDTQYF.

With respect to this clone: An end of the junction does not agree with germline; a read error may underlie this. This CDR3 is CASSLDPGNFHQPQHF. DNA of the CDR3: TGTGCCAGCAGTCTCGACCCGGGAAACTTCCATCAACCCCAGCATTTT. V gene TRBV28 combines with J gene TRBJ1-5; D gene uncertain. Per the germline V gene, CDR1 is MDHEN and CDR2 is SYDVKM. The CDR3 consists of 16 residues.

The J gene is TRBJ1-2, the V gene TRBV24-1, with 10 nucleotides matching TRBD1. Trimming at V came to 2 bases and at J to 5 bases, leaving 10 bases not matched to a gene. The CDR3 extends over 17 amino acids. The V gene's germline CDR1 is KGHDR and CDR2 SFDVKD. The CDR3 region is CATSDSRRQGAGYGYTF. DNA for the CDR3: TGTGCCACCAGTGATTCGAGAAGACAGGGGGCAGGGTATGGCTACACCTTC.

There are a few counts of this clone. The chain uses TRBV5-1 and TRBJ1-1; TRBD1 is a possible D gene (6 bases). V was clipped by 4 bases and J by 4 bases, with 14 bases between them. This CDR3 contains 14 residues. CDR1 is SGHRS and CDR2 is YFSETQ in the germline V gene. The DNA of the CDR3 is TGCGCCAGCAGCGCGCAAGGGGGTGGCACTGAAGCTTTCTTT. This gives the protein CASSAQGGGTEAFF. The full variable domain, completed using reference TRBV5-1 and TRBJ1-1, is KAGVTQTPRYLIKTRGQQVTLSCSPISGHRSVSWYQQTPGQGLQFLFEYFSETQRNKGNFPGRFSGRQFSNSRSEMNVSTLELGDSALYLCASSAQGGGTEAFFGQGTRLTVV.

The chain combines TRBV15 with TRBJ2-1; D is ambiguous. Trimming shortened V by 1 base and J by 7 bases, and 5 bases separated the two germline ends. Looked up from germline, CDR1 is LNHNV and CDR2 is YYDKDF (reference sequence). The CDR3 runs 12 residues. The DNA of the CDR3 is TGTGCCACCAGCAGAGTGCGAAATGAGCAGTTCTTC. It specifies CATSRVRNEQFF.